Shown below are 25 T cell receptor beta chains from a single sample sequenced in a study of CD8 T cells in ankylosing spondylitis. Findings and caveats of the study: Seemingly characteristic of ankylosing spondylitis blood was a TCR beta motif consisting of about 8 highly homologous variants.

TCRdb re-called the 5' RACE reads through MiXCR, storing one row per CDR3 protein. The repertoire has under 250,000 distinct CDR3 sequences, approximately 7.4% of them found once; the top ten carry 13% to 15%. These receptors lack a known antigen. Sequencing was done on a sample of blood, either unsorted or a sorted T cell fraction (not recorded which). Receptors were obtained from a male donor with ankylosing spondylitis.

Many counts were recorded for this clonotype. The CDR3 loop reads CSVEDRDKGIYEQYF. The CDR3 DNA reads as TGCAGCGTTGAAGATAGGGACAAGGGGATCTACGAGCAGTACTTC. This chain uses TRBV29-1 with TRBJ2-7; D may be TRBD1 (6 bases). Looked up from germline, CDR1 is SQVTM and CDR2 is ANQGSEA. The CDR3 totals 15 residues. V dropped 0 bases and J dropped 3 bases, with 15 bases sitting between them.

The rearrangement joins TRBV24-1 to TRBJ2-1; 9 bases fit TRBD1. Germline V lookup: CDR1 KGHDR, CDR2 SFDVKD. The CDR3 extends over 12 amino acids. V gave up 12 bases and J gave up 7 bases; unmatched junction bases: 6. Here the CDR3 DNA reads TGTGCCGCCGGGACAGGGTTAAATGAGCAGTTCTTC. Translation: CAAGTGLNEQFF.

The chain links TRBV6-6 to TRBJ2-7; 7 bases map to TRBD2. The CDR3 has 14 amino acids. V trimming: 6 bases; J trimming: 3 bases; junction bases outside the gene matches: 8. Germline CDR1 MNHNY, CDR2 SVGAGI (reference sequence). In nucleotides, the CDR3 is TGTGCCAGCAGCCCACTAGCGAGGAGCTACGAGCAGTACTTC. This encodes CASSPLARSYEQYF.

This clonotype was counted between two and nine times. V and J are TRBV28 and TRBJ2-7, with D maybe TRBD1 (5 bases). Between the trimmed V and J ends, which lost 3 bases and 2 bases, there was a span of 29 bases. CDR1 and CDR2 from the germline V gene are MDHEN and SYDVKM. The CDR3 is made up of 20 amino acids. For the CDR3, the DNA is TGTGCCAGCAGTTTTAAGGGGATGAACAGGAATAGGGGCCTACCCTACGAGCAGTACTTC. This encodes CASSFKGMNRNRGLPYEQYF.

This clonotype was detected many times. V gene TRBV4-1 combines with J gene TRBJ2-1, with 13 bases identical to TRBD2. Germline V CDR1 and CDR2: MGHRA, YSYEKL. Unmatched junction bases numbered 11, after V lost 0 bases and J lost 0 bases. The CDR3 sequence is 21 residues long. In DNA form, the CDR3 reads TGCGCCAGCAGCCAAGATCCCCCGGGACTAGCGGGGTTTAGCTCCTACAATGAGCAGTTCTTC. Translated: CASSQDPPGLAGFSSYNEQFF.

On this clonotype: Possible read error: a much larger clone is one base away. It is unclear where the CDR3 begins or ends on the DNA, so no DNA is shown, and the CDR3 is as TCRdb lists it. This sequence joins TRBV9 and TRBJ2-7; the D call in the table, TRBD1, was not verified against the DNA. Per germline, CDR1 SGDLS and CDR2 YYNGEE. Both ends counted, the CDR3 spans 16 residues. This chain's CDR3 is CASSPVGRGSSYEQNF.

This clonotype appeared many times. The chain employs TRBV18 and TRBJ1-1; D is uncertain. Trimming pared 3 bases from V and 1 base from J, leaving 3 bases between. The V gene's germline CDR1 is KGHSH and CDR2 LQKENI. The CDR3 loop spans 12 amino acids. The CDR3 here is CASSPSNTEAFF. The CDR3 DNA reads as TGTGCCAGCTCACCTTCGAACACTGAAGCTTTCTTT.

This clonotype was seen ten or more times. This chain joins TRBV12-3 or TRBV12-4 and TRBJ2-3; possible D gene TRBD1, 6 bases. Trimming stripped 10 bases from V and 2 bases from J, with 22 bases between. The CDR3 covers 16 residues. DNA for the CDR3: TGTGCCACCGCGGGCCACAGGGTTCTCTACACAGATACGCAGTATTTT. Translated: CATAGHRVLYTDTQYF.

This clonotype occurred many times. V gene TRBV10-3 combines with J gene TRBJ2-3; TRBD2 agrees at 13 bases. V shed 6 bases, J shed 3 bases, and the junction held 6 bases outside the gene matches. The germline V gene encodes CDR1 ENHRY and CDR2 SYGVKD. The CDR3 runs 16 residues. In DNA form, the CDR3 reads TGTGCCATCAGGGCCGGGACTAGCGGGACAACAGATACGCAGTATTTT. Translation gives CAIRAGTSGTTDTQYF.

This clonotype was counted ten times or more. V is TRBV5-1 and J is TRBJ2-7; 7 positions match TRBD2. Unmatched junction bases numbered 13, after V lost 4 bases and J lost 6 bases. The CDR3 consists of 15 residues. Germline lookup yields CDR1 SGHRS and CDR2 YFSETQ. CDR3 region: CASSGEWGVAGEQYF. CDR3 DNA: TGCGCCAGCAGCGGGGAGTGGGGTGTAGCGGGCGAGCAGTACTTC.

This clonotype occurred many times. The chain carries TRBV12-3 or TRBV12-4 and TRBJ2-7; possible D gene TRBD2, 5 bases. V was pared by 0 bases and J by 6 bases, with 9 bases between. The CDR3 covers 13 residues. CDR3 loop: CASSLAYGGEQYF. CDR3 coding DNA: TGTGCCAGCAGTTTAGCATACGGAGGCGAGCAGTACTTC.

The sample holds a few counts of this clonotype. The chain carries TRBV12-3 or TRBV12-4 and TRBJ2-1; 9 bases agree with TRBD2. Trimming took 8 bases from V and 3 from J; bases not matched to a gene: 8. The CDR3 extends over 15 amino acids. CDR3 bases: TGTGCCAGCGACTCCCCAGCGGGGGGCTACAATGAGCAGTTCTTC. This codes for CASDSPAGGYNEQFF.

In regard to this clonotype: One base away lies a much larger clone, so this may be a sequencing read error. The CDR3 sequence: CASSAGVSSGNEQFF. CDR3 nucleotide sequence: TGTGCCAGCAGCGCTGGGGTTTCCTCTGGGAATGAGCAGTTCTTC. V is TRBV7-3 and J is TRBJ2-1, with D uncertain. The CDR3 is 15 amino acids. Germline loops: CDR1 SGHTA, CDR2 FQGTGA. Trimming cost V 5 bases and J 7 bases, with 18 bases left between them.

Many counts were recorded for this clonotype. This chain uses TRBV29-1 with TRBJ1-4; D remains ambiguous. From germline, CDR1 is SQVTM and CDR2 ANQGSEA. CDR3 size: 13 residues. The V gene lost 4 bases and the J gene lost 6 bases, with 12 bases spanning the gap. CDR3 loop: CSVGTSGDEKLFF. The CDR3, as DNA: TGCAGCGTTGGGACTTCTGGAGATGAAAAACTGTTTTTT. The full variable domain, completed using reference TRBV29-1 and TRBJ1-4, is SAVISQKPSRDICQRGTSLTIQCQVDSQVTMMFWYRQQPGQSLTLIATANQGSEATYESGFVIDKFPISRPNLTFSTLTVSNMSPEDSSIYLCSVGTSGDEKLFFGSGTQLSVL.

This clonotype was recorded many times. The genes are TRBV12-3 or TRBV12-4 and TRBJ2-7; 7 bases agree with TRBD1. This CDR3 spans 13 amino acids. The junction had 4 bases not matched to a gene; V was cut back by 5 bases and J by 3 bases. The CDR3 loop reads CASSLDRFYEQYF. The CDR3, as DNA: TGTGCCAGCAGTCTGGACAGGTTCTACGAGCAGTACTTC.

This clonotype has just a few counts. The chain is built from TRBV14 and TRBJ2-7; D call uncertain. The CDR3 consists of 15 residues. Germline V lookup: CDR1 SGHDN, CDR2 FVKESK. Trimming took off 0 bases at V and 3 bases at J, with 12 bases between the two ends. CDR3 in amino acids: CASSQDWANLYEQYF. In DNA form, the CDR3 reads TGTGCCAGCAGCCAAGATTGGGCCAACCTCTACGAGCAGTACTTC.

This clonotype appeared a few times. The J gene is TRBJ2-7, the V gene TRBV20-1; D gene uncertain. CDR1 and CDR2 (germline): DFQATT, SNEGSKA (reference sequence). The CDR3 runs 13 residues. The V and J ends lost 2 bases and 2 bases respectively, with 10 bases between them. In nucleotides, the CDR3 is TGCAGTGCTAGATTCCAGGAGCCCTACGAGCAGTACTTC. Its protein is CSARFQEPYEQYF.

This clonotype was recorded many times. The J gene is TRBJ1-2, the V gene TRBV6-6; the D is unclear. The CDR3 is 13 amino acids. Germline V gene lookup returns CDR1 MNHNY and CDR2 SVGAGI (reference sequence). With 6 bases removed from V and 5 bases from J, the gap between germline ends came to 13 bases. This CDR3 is CASSSSVGYGYTF. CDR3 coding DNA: TGTGCCAGCAGCTCTTCTGTGGGGTATGGCTACACCTTC.

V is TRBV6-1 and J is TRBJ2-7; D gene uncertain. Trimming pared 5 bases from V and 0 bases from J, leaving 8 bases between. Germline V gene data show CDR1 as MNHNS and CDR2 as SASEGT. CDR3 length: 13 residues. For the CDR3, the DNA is TGTGCCAGCAGTCGGCGTTACTCCTACGAGCAGTACTTC. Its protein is CASSRRYSYEQYF.

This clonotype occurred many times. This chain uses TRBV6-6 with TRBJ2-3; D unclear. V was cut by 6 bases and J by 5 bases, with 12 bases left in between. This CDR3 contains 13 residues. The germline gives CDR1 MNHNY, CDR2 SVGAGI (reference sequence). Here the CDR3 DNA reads TGTGCCAGCAGCCCCCGGTTGAGAGATACGCAGTATTTT. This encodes CASSPRLRDTQYF.

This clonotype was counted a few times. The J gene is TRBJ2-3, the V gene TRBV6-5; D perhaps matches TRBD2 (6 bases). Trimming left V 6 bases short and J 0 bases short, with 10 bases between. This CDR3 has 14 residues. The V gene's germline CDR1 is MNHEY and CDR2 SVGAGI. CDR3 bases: TGTGCCAGCAGAACTCGGGGGAGCACAGATACGCAGTATTTT. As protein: CASRTRGSTDTQYF.

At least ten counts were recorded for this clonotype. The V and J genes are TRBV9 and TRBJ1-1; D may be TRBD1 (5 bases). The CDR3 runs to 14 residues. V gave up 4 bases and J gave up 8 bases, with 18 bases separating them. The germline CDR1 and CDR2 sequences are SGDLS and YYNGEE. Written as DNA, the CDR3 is TGTGCCAGCAGCCCCCGAGAGGGGCCTAGAGAAGCTTTCTTT. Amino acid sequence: CASSPREGPREAFF.

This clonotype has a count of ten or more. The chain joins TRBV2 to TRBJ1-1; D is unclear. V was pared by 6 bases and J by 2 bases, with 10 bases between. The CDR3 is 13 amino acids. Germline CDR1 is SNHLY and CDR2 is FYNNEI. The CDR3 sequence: CASRTSVNTEAFF. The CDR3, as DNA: TGTGCCAGCAGGACGTCCGTTAACACTGAAGCTTTCTTT.

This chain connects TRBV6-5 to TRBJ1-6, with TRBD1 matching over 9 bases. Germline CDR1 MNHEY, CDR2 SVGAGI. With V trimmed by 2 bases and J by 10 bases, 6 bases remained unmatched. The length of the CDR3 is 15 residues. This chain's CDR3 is CASSYRGQGFSPLHF. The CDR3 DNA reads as TGTGCCAGCAGTTACAGGGGACAGGGATTCTCACCCCTCCACTTT.

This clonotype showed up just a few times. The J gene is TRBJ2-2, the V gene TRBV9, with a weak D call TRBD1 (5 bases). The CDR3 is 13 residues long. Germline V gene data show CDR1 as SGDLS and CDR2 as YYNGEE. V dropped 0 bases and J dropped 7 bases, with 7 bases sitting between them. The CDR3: CASSVEGDGELFF. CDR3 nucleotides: TGTGCCAGCAGCGTAGAAGGGGACGGGGAGCTGTTTTTT.